Listed below are T cell receptor beta chains from one sample, sequenced in a study of CD8 T cells in ankylosing spondylitis. Each CDR3 protein gets one entry after TCRdb re-called the 5' RACE reads with MiXCR. The repertoire includes roughly 150,000 distinct CDR3 sequences, about 32% of them detected once, and about 6.3% sits in the top ten. Input material: synovial fluid, either unsorted or a sorted T cell fraction (not recorded which). The receptors originated from a male donor with ankylosing spondylitis. The CDR3 runs from the conserved cysteine through the conserved F or W. Each record gives: J gene, clone size, D gene, V gene, CDR3 DNA, CDR3 protein. The D gene is left open where the match is weak. Rows give clone size only sometimes, using once, few, many, or a class for an expanded clone.

TRBJ1-4	-	-	TRBV20-1	TGCAGTGCTAGAGGGCCGGGGGGGCATGAGGAAAAACTGTTTTTT	CSARGPGGHEEKLFF
TRBJ1-2	medium-sized	-	TRBV20-1	TGCAGTGCTAGAGTTTCGGGGAACTATGGCTACACCTTC	CSARVSGNYGYTF
TRBJ2-7	many	TRBD2	TRBV11-2	TGTGCCAGCAGCGACCTACTAGCGGGGGGGCCGGGGTCCTACGAGCAGTACTTC	CASSDLLAGGPGSYEQYF
TRBJ1-5	-	-	TRBV7-6	TGTGCCAGCAGCTTAGCCCCTCCAGGACTGAGCAATCAGCCCCAGCATTTT	CASSLAPPGLSNQPQHF
TRBJ2-1	-	-	TRBV24-1	TGTGCCACCTCGGGGAGGTCCCTCTTCAATGAGCAGTTCTTC	CATSGRSLFNEQFF
TRBJ1-1	few	-	TRBV6-6	TGTGCCAGCAGTTACTCGGGGCAGGGTGAAGCTTTCTTT	CASSYSGQGEAFF
TRBJ1-1	-	-	TRBV6-2/TRBV6-3	TGTGCCCCGCGAAGGACAACCAACACTGAAGCTTTCTTT	CAPRRTTNTEAFF
TRBJ2-7	few	-	TRBV12-3/TRBV12-4	TGTGCCAGCAGACTTCAACCGGGCTCCTACGAGCAGTACTTC	CASRLQPGSYEQYF
TRBJ1-6	few	-	TRBV5-1	TGCGCCAGCAGCTTGGGCCGACGGGGAAATTCACCCCTCCACTTT	CASSLGRRGNSPLHF
TRBJ2-1	-	TRBD2	TRBV6-2/TRBV6-3	TGTGCCAGCAGCGGGGGTACTAGCGGGAGATACAATGAGCAGTTCTTC	CASSGGTSGRYNEQFF
TRBJ1-2	few	-	TRBV12-3/TRBV12-4	TGTGCCAGCAGTTTAGCGGGGTACTATGGCTACACCTTC	CASSLAGYYGYTF
TRBJ1-1	once	-	TRBV6-1	TGTGCCAGCAGCTCCATTGGGGTGGACACTGAAGCTTTCTTT	CASSSIGVDTEAFF
TRBJ2-1	many	TRBD2	TRBV12-3/TRBV12-4	TGTGCCAGCAGTTTCCCACCTTCTAGCGGGAGAGGGAATGAGCAGTTCTTC	CASSFPPSSGRGNEQFF
TRBJ1-5	many	-	TRBV4-2	TGTGCCAGCAGCCAAGAACTGGGGGAGTATCAGCCCCAGCATTTT	CASSQELGEYQPQHF
TRBJ2-2	-	TRBD2	TRBV12-3/TRBV12-4	TGTGCCAGTTCTACGGGGGGGGCCGCGAACACCGGGGAGCTGTTTTTT	CASSTGGAANTGELFF
TRBJ2-5	-	-	TRBV6-5	TGTGCCAGCAGTTACTACTCCGGTACGGGGGGCAAAGGGACCCAGTACTTC	CASSYYSGTGGKGTQYF
TRBJ2-1	-	TRBD2	TRBV14	TGTGCCAGCAGCCAAGTACCAGGGACTAGCGGGAGAGTAATGAATGAGCAGTTCTTC	CASSQVPGTSGRVMNEQFF
TRBJ1-2	-	-	TRBV6-2/TRBV6-3	TGTGCCAGCAGCCGAGGACAAGCCTATGGCTACACCTTC	CASSRGQAYGYTF
TRBJ2-1	few	-	TRBV7-2	TGTGCCAGCAGCTTAGCAAATGAGCAGTTCTTC	CASSLANEQFF
TRBJ1-5	many	-	TRBV7-2	TGTGCCAGCAGCTTAAGTTCCAATAGCAATCAGCCCCAGCATTTT	CASSLSSNSNQPQHF
TRBJ1-1	few	-	TRBV20-1	TGCAGTGCTAACCCCGACAGCACTGAAGCTTTCTTT	CSANPDSTEAFF
TRBJ2-3	few	-	TRBV5-1	TGCGCCAGCAGCATGGACACAGATACGCAGTATTTT	CASSMDTDTQYF